The 5 T cell receptor beta chains in this list originate from one sample, sequenced in a study of T cell responses to AZD1222 COVID-19 vaccine. Libraries were prepared by immunoSEQ multiplex PCR; TCRdb keeps only in-frame clonotypes and omits some of them. The sample holds about 130,000 clones, just over 90% seen once. The material was peripheral blood, obtained on day 0 of AZD1222 vaccination. These receptors were taken from an adult in good health.

The table lists this clone with a few counts. This chain connects TRBV7-9 to TRBJ1-6; no definite D call. The germline V and J ends were trimmed by 4 bases and 0 bases, with 13 bases remaining between them. Germline lookup yields CDR1 SEHNR and CDR2 FQNEAQ (reference sequence). CDR3 size: 17 residues. The CDR3 DNA reads TGTGCCAGCAGCTCCCCTCGGGAGAGCTCCTATAATTCACCCCTCCACTTT. This sequence encodes CASSSPRESSYNSPLHF. Drawing the rest from reference TRBV7-9 and TRBJ1-6, the complete variable domain is DTGVSQNPRHKITKRGQNVTFRCDPISEHNRLYWYRQTLGQGPEFLTYFQNEAQLEKSRLLSDRFSAERPKGSFSTLEIQRTEQGDSAMYLCASSSPRESSYNSPLHFGNGTRLTVT.

This clone was seen only once. The chain is built from TRBV30 and TRBJ2-7, with 7 bases aligning to TRBD1. Germline CDR1 and CDR2: GTSNPN and SVGIG (reference sequence). The V gene end was trimmed by 2 bases and the J gene end by 2 bases; junction bases not matched to a gene: 6. CDR3 length equals 14 residues. CDR3 bases: TGTGCCTGGAGTCGTAGGGACAGCACCTACGAGCAGTACTTC. Protein product: CAWSRRDSTYEQYF.

This clone was seen only a few times. The chain employs TRBV14 and TRBJ1-6, with D possibly being TRBD1 (5 bases). The germline V gene encodes CDR1 SGHDN and CDR2 FVKESK. The CDR3 spans 14 residues. Trimming stripped 1 base from V and 6 bases from J, with 7 bases between. CDR3 sequence: CASSQGQFNSPLHF. In DNA form, the CDR3 reads TGTGCCAGCAGCCAAGGACAGTTTAATTCACCCCTCCACTTT.

This clone appeared once. The V and J genes are TRBV7-3 and TRBJ2-1; D gene ambiguous. The V end was cut by 1 base, the J end by 6 bases, with 13 bases between. CDR1 SGHTA and CDR2 FQGTGA come from the germline V gene. The CDR3 has 15 residues. In DNA form, the CDR3 reads TGTGCCAGCAGCTTAAGTGGCAGTAGGGCCAATGAGCAGTTCTTC. Translation: CASSLSGSRANEQFF.

The chain uses TRBV5-1 and TRBJ2-3; D possibly corresponds to TRBD1 (7 bases). CDR3 size: 16 residues. Per germline, CDR1 SGHRS and CDR2 YFSETQ. V was trimmed by 1 base and J by 3 bases, leaving 15 bases between them. CDR3 nucleotides: TGCGCCAGCAGCTTGTCCGGGGGACAGCAGACAGATACGCAGTATTTT. Protein product: CASSLSGGQQTDTQYF.